The present T cell receptor (beta chain) was sequenced within a study of T-cell reconstitution after alpha-beta-depleted transplantation in children. Study-level points and caveats: About two months after transplant, alpha-beta T cells reportedly came from several hundred expanded graft clones. Surviving recipient T cells and thymic progenitors underlay high day-60 TCRbeta diversity in some patients. Fresh T-cell production supplied most of the T-cell counts and diversity seen one year after transplant.

This clonotype has just a few counts. The target antigen is unknown. Unique molecular identifiers tagged the TCRbeta library. One entry per CDR3 protein, called by TCRdb with MiXCR from the PCR reads. The data contain about 250,000 distinct CDR3 sequences, 20% to 30% of them seen just once; the ten biggest clones take up roughly 5%. This CDR3 comprises 14 residues. V was trimmed by 6 bases and J by 10 bases, leaving 22 bases between them. Germline lookup yields CDR1 DFQATT and CDR2 SNEGSKA (reference sequence). The chain uses TRBV20-1 and TRBJ2-1, with D perhaps TRBD2 (5 bases). The specimen comprised PBMCs, mostly from graft donor cells, sampled 360 days after TCRalphabeta/CD19-depleted stem cell transplant. This TCR was recovered from a female patient between 2 and 10 years old who had a stem cell transplant for congenital amegakaryocytic thrombocytopenia, so the T cells may come from the graft donor. The CDR3 protein is CSAPRLTTPGEQFF. The CDR3 nucleotides read TGCAGTGCACCCCGACTAACAACCCCGGGAGAGCAGTTCTTC.